This T cell receptor (beta chain) emerged from a study of T cell responses to AZD1222 COVID-19 vaccine. Study-level points and caveats: Repertoires were sampled only after the peak T cell response. Baseline antibody screening turned up just 6 or 7 seropositive AZD1222 recipients. Once two AZD1222 doses were given, Spike-specific TCR breadth and depth went up. Reportedly, close to half of spike-specific TCRs are directed against unmutated variant regions.

Repertoires were generated with immunoSEQ multiplex PCR, while TCRdb's copy carries only in-frame clones and drops some. This table holds approximately 120,000 clones, over 75% found once. Germline V gene sequence: CDR1 MNHEY, CDR2 SVGAGI. This CDR3 contains 14 residues. V was trimmed by 7 bases and J by 5 bases, leaving 18 bases between them. On this clone itself: Its matching antigen is unknown.

The sequence was collected from an adult in good health. The V and J genes are TRBV6-5 and TRBJ2-7; D may be TRBD1 (8 bases). The starting material was peripheral blood, obtained on day 0 of MenACWY control vaccination. The CDR3 bases are TGTGCCAGCACCACAGGGGGGGGATTCAACGAGCAGTACTTC. As protein: CASTTGGGFNEQYF.